Given below is one T cell receptor (beta chain) in context. Participant-given clinical history determined each cohort assignment. This entry is derived from a study of blood T cell repertoires in COVID-19. Per the germline V gene, CDR1 is MNHNY and CDR2 is SVGAGI (reference sequence). Losses at the gene ends were 4 bases for V and 3 bases for J; bases not matched to a gene: 5. The CDR3 loop spans 15 amino acids. Libraries were prepared by immunoSEQ multiplex PCR; TCRdb keeps only in-frame clonotypes and omits some of them. There are roughly 400,000 clones in the sample; approximately 88% occur only once, and 2% to 2.5% lies in the top ten.

The V call is TRBV6-6, the J call TRBJ2-1, with 8 bases matching TRBD1. The clonotype originates from a woman in her forties with acute COVID-19. The sample taken for sequencing was PBMCs or T cells enriched from blood (not recorded which). CDR3 sequence reads: CASSSRTGYYNEQFF. CDR3 in DNA: TGTGCCAGCAGTTCTAGGACAGGGTACTACAATGAGCAGTTCTTC.